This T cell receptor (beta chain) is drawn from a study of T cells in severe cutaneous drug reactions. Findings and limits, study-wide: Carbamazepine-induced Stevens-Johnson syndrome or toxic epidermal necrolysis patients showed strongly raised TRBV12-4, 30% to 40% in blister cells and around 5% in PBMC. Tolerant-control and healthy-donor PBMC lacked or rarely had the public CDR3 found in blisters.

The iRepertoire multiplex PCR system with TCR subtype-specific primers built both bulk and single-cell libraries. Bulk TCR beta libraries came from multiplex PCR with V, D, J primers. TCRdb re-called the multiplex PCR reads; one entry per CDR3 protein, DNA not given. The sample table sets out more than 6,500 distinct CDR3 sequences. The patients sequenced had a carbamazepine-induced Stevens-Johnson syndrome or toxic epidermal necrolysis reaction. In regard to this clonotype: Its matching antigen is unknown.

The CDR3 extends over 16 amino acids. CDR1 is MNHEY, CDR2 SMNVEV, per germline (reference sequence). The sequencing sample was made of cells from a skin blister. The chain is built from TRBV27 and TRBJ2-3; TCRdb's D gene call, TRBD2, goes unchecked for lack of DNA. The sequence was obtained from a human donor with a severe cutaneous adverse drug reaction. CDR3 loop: CASNQPGLAGGDTQYF.